The clone carrying this TCR beta chain was seen ten or more times. Its antigen is undetermined. Thyroid ultrasound, orbital computed tomography, clinical symptoms, and serum thyroxine and TRAb underpinned diagnoses. This CDR3 region has 16 residues. Germline V gene lookup returns CDR1 SNHLY and CDR2 FYNNEI. The V end was cut by 8 bases, the J end by 5 bases, with 19 bases between. Researchers took RNA transcripts and amplified the TCR beta CDR3 regions from them. An initial round of RT-PCR targeting the TCR CDR3 relied on the HTBI primer set. One entry per CDR3 protein results from TCRdb running MiXCR on the multiplex PCR reads. The sample lists hundreds of thousands of distinct CDR3 sequences; under 45% were seen once. The sample is drawn from a study of T cells in Graves' hyperthyroidism and ophthalmopathy. Study-level results: Most clonotypes expanded in the thyroid (above 0.001) were also present in blood.

V usage is TRBV2 and J usage is TRBJ1-6; D unresolved. The receptor was isolated from a middle-aged woman with Graves' hyperthyroidism. Input material: blood. The CDR3: CASCVGVPRNNSPLHF. In DNA form, the CDR3 reads TGTGCCAGCTGTGTCGGAGTACCCAGGAATAATTCACCCCTCCACTTT.